This passage covers 20 T cell receptor beta chains from one sample sequenced in a study of cytomegalovirus exposure and HLA in healthy donors. Clones were read by immunoSEQ multiplex PCR, and TCRdb kept only the in-frame ones, dropping some. The sample holds about 130,000 clones; 89% are singletons and the top ten take about 1.1%. Specimen: PBMCs. The source is a woman younger than 35 in good health and CMV-seronegative.

This clone was counted only a few times. The chain uses TRBV30 and TRBJ1-1; no clear D gene. This CDR3 is built from 12 residues. The germline V and J ends were trimmed by 3 bases and 4 bases, with 9 bases remaining between them. The germline V gene encodes CDR1 GTSNPN and CDR2 SVGIG (reference sequence). CDR3 region: CAWSPQATEAFF. The CDR3 DNA reads TGTGCCTGGAGCCCTCAGGCCACTGAAGCTTTCTTT.

V gene TRBV7-6 combines with J gene TRBJ1-1, with D perhaps matching TRBD1 (5 bases). The germline CDR1 and CDR2 sequences are SGHVS and FNYEAQ. The CDR3 contains 13 residues. The ends were cut back, 6 bases at V and 5 bases at J, with 13 bases in the middle. The CDR3 sequence is CASRRDSATEAFF. CDR3 DNA: TGTGCCAGCAGAAGAGACAGTGCAACTGAAGCTTTCTTT.

This rearrangement joins TRBV7-9 to TRBJ1-1, with TRBD1 as a possible D gene (5 bases). Looked up from germline, CDR1 is SEHNR and CDR2 is FQNEAQ (reference sequence). The CDR3 covers 13 residues. Trimming pared 11 bases from V and 4 bases from J, leaving 17 bases between. In DNA form, the CDR3 reads TGTGCCGGGAGTGCCCGGGGGGTCACTGAAGCTTTCTTT. As protein: CAGSARGVTEAFF.

The chain carries TRBV6-6 and TRBJ1-1; D unresolved. Germline values: CDR1 MNHNY, CDR2 SVGAGI (reference sequence). V lost 2 bases and J 8 bases, leaving 6 bases between the germline ends. There are 11 residues in the CDR3. Written as DNA, the CDR3 is TGTGCCAGCAGTTACGGGCAAGAAGCTTTCTTT. Protein sequence: CASSYGQEAFF.

The gene calls are TRBV30 and TRBJ1-2, with 9 bases lining up with TRBD1. Germline trimming cut 0 bases from V and 4 bases from J; bases unmatched to any gene: 3. Looked up from germline, CDR1 is GTSNPN and CDR2 is SVGIG (reference sequence). CDR3 size: 14 residues. The CDR3 DNA is TGTGCCTGGAGTGTAGGGACAGGGAGCTATGGCTACACCTTC. Translated, it gives CAWSVGTGSYGYTF.

This chain links TRBV7-9 with TRBJ1-6; no clear D gene. V was clipped by 1 base and J by 6 bases, with 10 bases between them. The CDR3 contains 15 residues. CDR1 and CDR2 from the germline V gene are SEHNR and FQNEAQ (reference sequence). The CDR3 loop reads CASSLGAGLNSPLHF. The CDR3 DNA reads TGTGCCAGCAGCTTAGGGGCAGGTCTTAATTCACCCCTCCACTTT. Full variable domain (remainder filled in from reference TRBV7-9 and TRBJ1-6): DTGVSQNPRHKITKRGQNVTFRCDPISEHNRLYWYRQTLGQGPEFLTYFQNEAQLEKSRLLSDRFSAERPKGSFSTLEIQRTEQGDSAMYLCASSLGAGLNSPLHFGNGTRLTVT.

V gene TRBV6-1 combines with J gene TRBJ2-1; D is possibly TRBD1 (5 bases). CDR1 is MNHNS and CDR2 is SASEGT in the germline V gene. The V end was cut by 7 bases, the J end by 5 bases, with 15 bases between. This CDR3 has 14 amino acids. The CDR3: CASNPRAGNNEQFF. DNA of the CDR3: TGTGCCAGCAATCCCCGCGCAGGGAACAATGAGCAGTTCTTC.

The chain carries TRBV28 and TRBJ2-7; perhaps TRBD2 as D (6 bases). The V end was cut by 3 bases, the J end by 5 bases, with 14 bases between. This CDR3 has 14 residues. Germline CDR1 MDHEN, CDR2 SYDVKM. CDR3 sequence (DNA): TGTGCCAGCAGTTTTTGGGGGGACGGCCACGAGCAGTACGTC. It specifies CASSFWGDGHEQYV.

The chain joins TRBV28 to TRBJ1-3, with D possibly matching TRBD1 (6 bases). V shed 5 bases and J shed 3 bases, with 14 bases lying between them. Germline V CDR1 and CDR2: MDHEN, SYDVKM. The CDR3 has 15 residues. The CDR3: CASSPQGQVGNTIYF. The CDR3 region has the DNA TGTGCCAGCAGTCCCCAGGGACAAGTTGGAAACACCATATATTTT.

V gene TRBV28 combines with J gene TRBJ2-7; 10 bases map to TRBD1. Germline assignment: CDR1 MDHEN and CDR2 SYDVKM. With V trimmed by 2 bases and J by 5 bases, 6 bases remained unmatched. The CDR3 has 15 amino acids. For the CDR3, the DNA is TGTGCCAGCAGTTTAACCCCGGGACAGGGGAACGAGCAGTACTTC. Its translation is CASSLTPGQGNEQYF.

The chain links TRBV29-1 to TRBJ1-3; D remains unclear. In germline, CDR1 is SQVTM, CDR2 ANQGSEA. This CDR3 contains 11 residues. Here the CDR3 reads CSAISGNTIYF. CDR3 DNA: TGCAGTGCGATTTCTGGAAACACCATATATTTT.

The DNA of the CDR3 is TGTGCCAGCAGATTACAGGGGGCGAACACTGAAGCTTTCTTT. Amino acids: CASRLQGANTEAFF. The chain joins TRBV11-2 to TRBJ1-1, with 9 positions matching TRBD1. The CDR3 covers 14 residues. Trimming removed 6 bases from V and 1 base from J; junction bases left unmatched: 3. Germline loops: CDR1 SGHAT, CDR2 FQNNGV.

V and J are TRBV30 and TRBJ1-4; no clear D gene. The CDR3 is made up of 13 amino acids. V lost 2 bases and J lost 5, with 9 bases in between. From germline, CDR1 is GTSNPN and CDR2 SVGIG (reference sequence). The CDR3 DNA reads TGTGCCTGGAGTCAACAGAGAAATGAAAAACTGTTTTTT. Translation: CAWSQQRNEKLFF.

V gene TRBV7-9 combines with J gene TRBJ1-4; possibly TRBD1 for D (6 bases). The germline V gene encodes CDR1 SEHNR and CDR2 FQNEAQ (reference sequence). This CDR3 contains 17 residues. Trimming took 3 bases from V and 6 from J, leaving 20 bases between them. CDR3 region: CASSFVIVTGMDEKLFF. CDR3 in DNA: TGTGCCAGCAGCTTCGTTATAGTGACAGGAATGGATGAAAAACTGTTTTTT.

The chain recombines TRBV27 with TRBJ1-5; 7 bases are shared with TRBD1. The CDR3 contains 16 residues. J was trimmed by 7 bases and V by 6 bases; bases with no gene match: 15. CDR1 is MNHEY, CDR2 SMNVEV, per germline (reference sequence). Here the CDR3 DNA reads TGTGCCAGCAGATCCCTCGGACAGGCCGAGGGGCAGCCCCAGCATTTT. Encoded protein: CASRSLGQAEGQPQHF.

This clone was counted once. The J gene is TRBJ2-3, the V gene TRBV5-6, with 8 bases lining up with TRBD2. Germline loops: CDR1 SGHDT, CDR2 YYEEEE. The CDR3 is 15 residues long. The V and J ends lost 3 bases and 4 bases, in that order; junction bases with no gene match: 7. The CDR3 protein is CASSSRPGGPDTQYF. The CDR3 DNA follows: TGTGCCAGCAGCTCCAGGCCGGGGGGGCCAGATACGCAGTATTTT.

The genes are TRBV28 and TRBJ2-1; D unresolved. The CDR3 is 15 residues long. The V end lost 3 bases, the J end lost 2 bases, and 11 bases lay between the germline ends. Germline CDR1 reads MDHEN; CDR2 reads SYDVKM. CDR3 sequence (DNA): TGTGCCAGCAGTTTGGCCGATATCCCCTACAATGAGCAGTTCTTC. It specifies CASSLADIPYNEQFF.

The V and J genes are TRBV28 and TRBJ2-2; possibly TRBD1 for D (5 bases). The ends were cut back, 6 bases at V and 6 bases at J, with 8 bases in the middle. Germline V gene data show CDR1 as MDHEN and CDR2 as SYDVKM. The CDR3 contains 12 residues. The CDR3 spells CASSVRAGELFF. The CDR3 DNA is TGTGCCAGCAGCGTCAGGGCCGGGGAGCTGTTTTTT.

CDR3 region: CASSGMFTGLYEQYV. In DNA, the CDR3 is TGTGCCAGCAGTGGGATGTTTACAGGGCTCTACGAGCAGTACGTC. J is TRBJ2-7 and V is TRBV6-1; a weak D match, TRBD1 (6 bases). The V gene lost 4 bases and the J gene lost 3 bases, with 16 bases spanning the gap. Germline CDR1 is MNHNS and CDR2 is SASEGT. The CDR3 contains 15 residues.

This rearrangement joins TRBV5-6 to TRBJ1-5; possibly TRBD1 for D (6 bases). The CDR3 contains 14 residues. Trimming cost V 2 bases and J 4 bases, with 10 bases left between them. Per germline, CDR1 SGHDT and CDR2 YYEEEE. The CDR3: CASSFDRRNQPQHF. In DNA, the CDR3 is TGTGCCAGCAGCTTTGACAGGAGGAATCAGCCCCAGCATTTT.